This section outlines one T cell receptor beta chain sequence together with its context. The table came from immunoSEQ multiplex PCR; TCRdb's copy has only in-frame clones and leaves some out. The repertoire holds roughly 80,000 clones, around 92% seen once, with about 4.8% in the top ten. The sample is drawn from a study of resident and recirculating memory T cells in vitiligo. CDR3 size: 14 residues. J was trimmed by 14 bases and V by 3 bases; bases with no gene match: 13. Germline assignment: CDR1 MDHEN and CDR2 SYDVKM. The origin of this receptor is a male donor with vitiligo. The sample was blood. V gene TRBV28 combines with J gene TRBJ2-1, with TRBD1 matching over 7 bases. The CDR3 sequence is CASSFPLRGQKKFF. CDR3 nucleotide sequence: TGTGCCAGCAGTTTTCCCTTAAGGGGACAGAAAAAGTTCTTC.